This T cell receptor beta chain emerged from a study of Tregs in tolerant kidney transplant recipients. Study summary: Recipients received nonmyeloablative bone marrow transplants from related graft donors, with transient mixed chimerism.

J gave up 2 bases and V 4 bases, and 10 bases lay outside the gene matches. CDR1 is SGDLS and CDR2 is YYNGEE in the germline V gene. The CDR3 has 16 amino acids. This table comes from immunoSEQ multiplex PCR, and its TCRdb copy is limited to in-frame clones, with some not included. The sample contains 90,000 to 120,000 clones, 90% of which appear only once. Unstimulated Tregs (CD4+CD25+CD127-) and CD4+CD25- non-Tregs were sorted from PBMCs. Study-level points and caveats: Biological reproducibility was not directly addressed, but technical replication error appeared minimal. Tolerant patients' donor-specific Tregs expanded beyond overall Tregs, suggesting antigen-driven growth.

Comments on this clone: The antigen remains undetermined.

The sample consisted of CD4+ T cells from blood, taken before the transplant. This chain uses TRBV9 with TRBJ2-3, with 7 bases aligning to TRBD2. The receptor's source is a human donor who received a combined kidney and bone marrow transplant. CDR3 DNA sequence: TGTGCCAGCAGCCCCGGGGCTAGCGGAAACACAGATACGCAGTATTTT. It translates to CASSPGASGNTDTQYF. Based on the CDR3 plus reference TRBV9 and TRBJ2-3, the full variable domain is DSGVTQTPKHLITATGQRVTLRCSPRSGDLSVYWYQQSLDQGLQFLIQYYNGEERAKGNILERFSAQQFPDLHSELNLSSLELGDSALYFCASSPGASGNTDTQYFGPGTRLTVL.